The T cell receptor beta chain under discussion was sequenced for a study of blood T cells in healthy people across ages. A second about 7 to 12 cycle PCR used barcoded and J-beta primers. Template switching added a 12-random-nucleotide identifier to every cDNA molecule. TCRdb processed the 5' RACE reads anew with MiXCR; each CDR3 protein has one entry. The top ten hold 18% of the sample, which has 800,000 or so distinct CDR3 sequences, about 45% seen once. Sequenced sample: blood. The source of this sequence is a man of 80 years or more in good health.

The CDR3 DNA sequence: TGCGCCAGCAGCTTGACGGCGAGCTCCTACGATGAGCAGTACTTC. Protein product: CASSLTASSYDEQYF. V is TRBV5-1 and J is TRBJ2-1; D is undetermined. The closer fit of TRBJ2-7 to the DNA end suggests the J call may be wrong. The CDR3 sequence is 15 residues long. Germline values: CDR1 SGHRS, CDR2 YFSETQ.